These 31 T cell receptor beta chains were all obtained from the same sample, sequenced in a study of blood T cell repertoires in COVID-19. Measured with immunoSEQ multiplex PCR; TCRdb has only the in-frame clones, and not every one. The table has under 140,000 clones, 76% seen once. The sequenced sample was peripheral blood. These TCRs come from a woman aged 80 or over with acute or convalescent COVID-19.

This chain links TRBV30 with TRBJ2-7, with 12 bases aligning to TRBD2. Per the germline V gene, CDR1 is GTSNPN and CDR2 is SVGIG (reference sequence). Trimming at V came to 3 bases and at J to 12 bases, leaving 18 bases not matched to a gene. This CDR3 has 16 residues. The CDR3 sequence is CAWRLGGLAGSSSSYF. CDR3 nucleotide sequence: TGTGCCTGGAGACTAGGCGGACTAGCGGGATCCTCTTCCTCGTACTTC.

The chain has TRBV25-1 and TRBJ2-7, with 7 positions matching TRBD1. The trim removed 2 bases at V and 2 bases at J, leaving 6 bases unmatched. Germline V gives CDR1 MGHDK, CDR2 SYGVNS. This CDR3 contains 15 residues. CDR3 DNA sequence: TGTGCCAGCAGTGAAACGTTCACAGGGGCCTACGAGCAGTACTTC. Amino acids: CASSETFTGAYEQYF.

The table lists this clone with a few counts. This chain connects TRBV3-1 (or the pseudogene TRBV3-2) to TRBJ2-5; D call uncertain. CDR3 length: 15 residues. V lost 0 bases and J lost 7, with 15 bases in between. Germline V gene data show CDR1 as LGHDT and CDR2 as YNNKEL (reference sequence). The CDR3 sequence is CASSQDTAHWATQYF. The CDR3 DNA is TGTGCCAGCAGCCAAGATACAGCCCACTGGGCGACCCAGTACTTC.

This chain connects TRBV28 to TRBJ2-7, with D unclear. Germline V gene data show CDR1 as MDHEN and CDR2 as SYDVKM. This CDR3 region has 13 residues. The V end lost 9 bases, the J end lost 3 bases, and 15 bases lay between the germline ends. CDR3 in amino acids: CASTISTDYEQYF. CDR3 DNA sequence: TGTGCCAGTACCATAAGTACTGACTACGAGCAGTACTTC. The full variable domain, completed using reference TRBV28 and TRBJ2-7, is DVKVTQSSRYLVKRTGEKVFLECVQDMDHENMFWYRQDPGLGLRLIYFSYDVKMKEKGDIPEGYSVSREKKERFSLILESASTNQTSMYLCASTISTDYEQYFGPGTRLTVT.

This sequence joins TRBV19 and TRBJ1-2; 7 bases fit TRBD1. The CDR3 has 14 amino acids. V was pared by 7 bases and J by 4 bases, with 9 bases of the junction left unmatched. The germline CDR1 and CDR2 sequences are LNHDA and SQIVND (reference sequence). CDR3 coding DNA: TGTGCCAGTACTATGGGGACAGCTGTCTATGGCTACACCTTC. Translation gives CASTMGTAVYGYTF.

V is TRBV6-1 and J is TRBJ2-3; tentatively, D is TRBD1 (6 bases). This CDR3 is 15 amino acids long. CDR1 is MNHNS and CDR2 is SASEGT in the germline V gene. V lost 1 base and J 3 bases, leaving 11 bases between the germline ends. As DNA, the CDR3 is TGTGCCAGCAGTGAAGGAGCAAGGGGGACAGATACGCAGTATTTT. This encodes CASSEGARGTDTQYF.

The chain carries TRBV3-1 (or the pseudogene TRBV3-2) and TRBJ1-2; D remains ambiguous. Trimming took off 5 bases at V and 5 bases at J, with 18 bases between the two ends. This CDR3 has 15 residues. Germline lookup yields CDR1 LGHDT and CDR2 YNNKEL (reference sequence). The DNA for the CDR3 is TGTGCCAGCAGCGGGCCAAGGGCAGGACTTTATGGCTACACCTTC. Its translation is CASSGPRAGLYGYTF.

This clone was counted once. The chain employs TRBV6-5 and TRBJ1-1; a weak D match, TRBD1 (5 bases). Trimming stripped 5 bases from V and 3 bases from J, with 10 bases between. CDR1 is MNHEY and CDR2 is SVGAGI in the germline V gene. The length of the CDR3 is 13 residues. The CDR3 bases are TGTGCCAGCAGTACGGGGGTTGACACTGAAGCTTTCTTT. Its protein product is CASSTGVDTEAFF.

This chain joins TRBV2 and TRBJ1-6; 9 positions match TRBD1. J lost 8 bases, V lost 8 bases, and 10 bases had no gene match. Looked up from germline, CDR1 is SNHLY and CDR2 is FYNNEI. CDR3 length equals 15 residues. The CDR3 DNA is TGTGCCAGCGGAAAACAGGGGGCATCGGATTCACCCCTCCACTTT. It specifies CASGKQGASDSPLHF.

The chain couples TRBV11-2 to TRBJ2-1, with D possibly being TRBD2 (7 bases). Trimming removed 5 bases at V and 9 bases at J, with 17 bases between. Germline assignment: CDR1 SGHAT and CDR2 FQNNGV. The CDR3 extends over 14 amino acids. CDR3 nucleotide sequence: TGTGCCAGCAGCCCGGAGGGGGGGTGGGTTGAGCAGTTCTTC. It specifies CASSPEGGWVEQFF.

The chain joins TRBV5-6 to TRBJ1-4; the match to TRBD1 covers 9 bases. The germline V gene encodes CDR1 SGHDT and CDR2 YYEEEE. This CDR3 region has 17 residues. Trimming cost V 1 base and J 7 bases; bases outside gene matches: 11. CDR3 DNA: TGTGCCAGCAGCTTGCTGGGGACCGGGACAGGGACTGAAAAACTGTTTTTT. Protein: CASSLLGTGTGTEKLFF.

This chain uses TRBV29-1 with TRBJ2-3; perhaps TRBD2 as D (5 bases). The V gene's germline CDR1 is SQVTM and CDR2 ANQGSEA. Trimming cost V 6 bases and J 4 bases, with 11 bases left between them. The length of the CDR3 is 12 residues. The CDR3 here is CSVYGGSDTQYF. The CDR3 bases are TGCAGCGTCTACGGAGGCTCAGATACGCAGTATTTT.

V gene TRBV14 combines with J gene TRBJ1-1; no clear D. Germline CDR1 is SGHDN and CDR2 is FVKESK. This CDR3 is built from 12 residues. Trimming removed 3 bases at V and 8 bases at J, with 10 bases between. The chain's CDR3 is CASSHRREEAFF. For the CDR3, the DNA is TGTGCCAGCAGCCACCGCCGTGAGGAAGCTTTCTTT.

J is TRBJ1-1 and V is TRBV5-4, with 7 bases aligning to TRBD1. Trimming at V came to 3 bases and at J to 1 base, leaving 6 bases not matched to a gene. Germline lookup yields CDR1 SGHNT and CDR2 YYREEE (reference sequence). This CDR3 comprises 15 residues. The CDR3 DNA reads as TGTGCCAGCAGCTCGGCCGGGACAGCGAACACTGAAGCTTTCTTT. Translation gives CASSSAGTANTEAFF. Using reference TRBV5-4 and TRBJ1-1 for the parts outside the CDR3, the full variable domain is ETGVTQSPTHLIKTRGQQVTLRCSSQSGHNTVSWYQQALGQGPQFIFQYYREEENGRGNFPPRFSGLQFPNYSSELNVNALELDDSALYLCASSSAGTANTEAFFGQGTRLTVV.

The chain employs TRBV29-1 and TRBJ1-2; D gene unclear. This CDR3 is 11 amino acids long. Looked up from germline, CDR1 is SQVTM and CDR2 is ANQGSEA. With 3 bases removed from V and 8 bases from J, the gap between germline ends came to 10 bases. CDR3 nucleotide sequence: TGCAGCGTTGAGAGCGGGCGCGGCTACACCTTC. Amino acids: CSVESGRGYTF. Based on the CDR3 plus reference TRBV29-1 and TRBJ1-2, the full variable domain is SAVISQKPSRDICQRGTSLTIQCQVDSQVTMMFWYRQQPGQSLTLIATANQGSEATYESGFVIDKFPISRPNLTFSTLTVSNMSPEDSSIYLCSVESGRGYTFGSGTRLTVV.

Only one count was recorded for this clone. The CDR3: CSVFGGSLARKQYF. The DNA of the CDR3 is TGCAGCGTTTTTGGAGGGTCACTAGCACGGAAGCAGTATTTT. The V and J genes are TRBV29-1 and TRBJ2-3; D is perhaps TRBD2 (6 bases). CDR1 and CDR2 (germline): SQVTM, ANQGSEA. Trimming left V 5 bases short and J 11 bases short, with 23 bases between. The length of the CDR3 is 14 residues.

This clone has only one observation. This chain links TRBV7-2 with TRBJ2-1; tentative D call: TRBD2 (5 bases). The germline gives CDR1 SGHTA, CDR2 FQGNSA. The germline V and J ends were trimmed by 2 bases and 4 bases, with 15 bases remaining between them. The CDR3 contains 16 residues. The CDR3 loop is CASSLTGNLIYNEQFF. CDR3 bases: TGTGCCAGCAGCTTAACGGGGAACTTAATATACAATGAGCAGTTCTTC. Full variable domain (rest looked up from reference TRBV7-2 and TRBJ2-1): GAGVSQSPSNKVTEKGKDVELRCDPISGHTALYWYRQSLGQGLEFLIYFQGNSAPDKSGLPSDRFSAERTGGSVSTLTIQRTQQEDSAVYLCASSLTGNLIYNEQFFGPGTRLTVL.

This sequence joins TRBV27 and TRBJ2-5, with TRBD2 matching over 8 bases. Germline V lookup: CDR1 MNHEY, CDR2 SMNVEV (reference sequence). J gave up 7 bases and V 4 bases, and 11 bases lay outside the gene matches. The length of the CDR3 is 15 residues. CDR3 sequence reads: CASSSLYGGGGTQYF. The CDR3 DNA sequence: TGTGCCAGCAGTTCCCTTTACGGGGGGGGTGGGACCCAGTACTTC.

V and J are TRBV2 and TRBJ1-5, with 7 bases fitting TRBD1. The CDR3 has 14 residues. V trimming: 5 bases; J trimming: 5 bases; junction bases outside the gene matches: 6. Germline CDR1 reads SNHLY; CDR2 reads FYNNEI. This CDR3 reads CASSTTGLYQPQHF. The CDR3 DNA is TGTGCCAGCAGTACGACAGGGCTCTATCAGCCCCAGCATTTT.

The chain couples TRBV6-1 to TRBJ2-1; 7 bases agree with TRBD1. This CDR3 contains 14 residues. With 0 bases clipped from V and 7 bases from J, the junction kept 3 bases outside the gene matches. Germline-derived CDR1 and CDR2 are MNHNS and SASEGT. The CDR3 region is CASSEAGTANEQFF. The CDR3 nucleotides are TGTGCCAGCAGTGAAGCGGGGACAGCGAATGAGCAGTTCTTC.

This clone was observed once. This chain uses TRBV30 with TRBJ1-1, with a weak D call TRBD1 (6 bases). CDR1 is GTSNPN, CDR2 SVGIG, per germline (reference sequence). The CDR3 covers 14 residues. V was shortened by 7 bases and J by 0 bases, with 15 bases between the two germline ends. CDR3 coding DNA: TGTGCCTCACTAAATAAGGGGGTGAACACTGAAGCTTTCTTT. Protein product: CASLNKGVNTEAFF.

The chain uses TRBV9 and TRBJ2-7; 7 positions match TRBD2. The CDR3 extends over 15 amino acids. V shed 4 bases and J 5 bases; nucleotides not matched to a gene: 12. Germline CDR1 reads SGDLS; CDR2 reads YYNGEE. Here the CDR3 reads CASSRGQRDFDEQYF. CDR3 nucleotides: TGTGCCAGCAGCAGAGGTCAGCGGGATTTCGACGAGCAGTACTTC.

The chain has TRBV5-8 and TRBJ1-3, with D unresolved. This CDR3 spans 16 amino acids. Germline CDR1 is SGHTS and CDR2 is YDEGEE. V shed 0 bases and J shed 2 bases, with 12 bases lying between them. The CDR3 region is CASSLGTSIAGNTIYF. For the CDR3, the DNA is TGTGCCAGCAGCTTGGGGACTTCGATAGCTGGAAACACCATATATTTT. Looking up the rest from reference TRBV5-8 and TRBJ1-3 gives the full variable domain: EAGVTQSPTHLIKTRGQQATLRCSPISGHTSVYWYQQALGLGLQFLLWYDEGEERNRGNFPPRFSGRQFPNYSSELNVNALELEDSALYLCASSLGTSIAGNTIYFGEGSWLTVV.

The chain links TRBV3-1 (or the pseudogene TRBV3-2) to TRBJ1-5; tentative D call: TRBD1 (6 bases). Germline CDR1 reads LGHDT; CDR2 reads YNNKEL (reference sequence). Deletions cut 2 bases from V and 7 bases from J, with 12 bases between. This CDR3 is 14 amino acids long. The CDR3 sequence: CASSQRQGRQPQHF. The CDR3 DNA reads TGTGCCAGCAGCCAACGCCAGGGGCGACAGCCCCAGCATTTT.

CDR3 residues: CASSLVTGGAGTQYF. As DNA, the CDR3 is TGTGCCAGCAGCTTAGTGACAGGGGGCGCAGGTACGCAGTATTTT. The chain carries TRBV7-2 and TRBJ2-3, with TRBD1 matching 10 bases. There are 15 residues in the CDR3. Germline lookup yields CDR1 SGHTA and CDR2 FQGNSA. With 1 base clipped from V and 8 bases from J, the junction kept 6 bases outside the gene matches.

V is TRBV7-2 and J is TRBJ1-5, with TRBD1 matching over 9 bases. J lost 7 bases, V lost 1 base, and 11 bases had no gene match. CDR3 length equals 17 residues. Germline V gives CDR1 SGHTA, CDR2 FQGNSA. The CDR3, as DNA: TGTGCCAGCAGCTTAGGGGCGGGACAGGGCGCGAAACAGCCCCAGCATTTT. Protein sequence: CASSLGAGQGAKQPQHF.

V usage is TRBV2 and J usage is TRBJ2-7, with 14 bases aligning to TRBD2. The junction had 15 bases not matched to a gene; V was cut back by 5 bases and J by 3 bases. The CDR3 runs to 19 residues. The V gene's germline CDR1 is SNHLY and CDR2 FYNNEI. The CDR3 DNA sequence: TGTGCCAGCAGTTCGGGGGGACTAGCGGGAGCGCTCGGCGTCTACGAGCAGTACTTC. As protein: CASSSGGLAGALGVYEQYF. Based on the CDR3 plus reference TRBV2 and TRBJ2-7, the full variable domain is EPEVTQTPSHQVTQMGQEVILRCVPISNHLYFYWYRQILGQKVEFLVSFYNNEISEKSEIFDDQFSVERPDGSNFTLKIRSTKLEDSAMYFCASSSGGLAGALGVYEQYFGPGTRLTVT.

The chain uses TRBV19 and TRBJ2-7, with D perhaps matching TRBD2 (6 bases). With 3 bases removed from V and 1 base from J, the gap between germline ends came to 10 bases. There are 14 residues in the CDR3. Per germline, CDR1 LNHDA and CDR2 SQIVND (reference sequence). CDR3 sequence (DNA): TGTGCCAGTAGTATTTCCAGCGGGTCCTACGAGCAGTACTTC. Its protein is CASSISSGSYEQYF.

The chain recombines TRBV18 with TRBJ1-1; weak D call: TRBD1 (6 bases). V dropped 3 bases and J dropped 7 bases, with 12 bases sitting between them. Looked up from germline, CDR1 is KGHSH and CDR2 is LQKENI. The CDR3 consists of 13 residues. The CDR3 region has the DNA TGTGCCAGCTCACCCGAGCCACAGGGTGAAGCTTTCTTT. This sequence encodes CASSPEPQGEAFF.

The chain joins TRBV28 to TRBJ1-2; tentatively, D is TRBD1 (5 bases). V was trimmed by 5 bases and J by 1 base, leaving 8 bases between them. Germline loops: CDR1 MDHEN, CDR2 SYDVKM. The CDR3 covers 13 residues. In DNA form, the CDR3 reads TGTGCCAGCAGTCTCGACAGTAACTATGGCTACACCTTC. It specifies CASSLDSNYGYTF.

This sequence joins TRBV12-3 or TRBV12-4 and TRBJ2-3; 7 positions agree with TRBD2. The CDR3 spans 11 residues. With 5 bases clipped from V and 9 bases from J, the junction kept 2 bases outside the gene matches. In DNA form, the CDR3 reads TGTGCCAGCAGTCAGCGGGGCACGCAGTATTTT. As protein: CASSQRGTQYF.